This T cell receptor beta chain derives from a study of graft-versus-host responses after intestinal transplantation. Broader study findings: GvH clones turned up in recipient marrow; some had shown up first in ileum or blood.

Profiling relied on immunoSEQ multiplex PCR, and the TCRdb table lists in-frame clones only, not all of them. Altogether 50,000 to 60,000 clones are present, around nine tenths being singletons, with the ten largest covering 2% to 2.5%. The germline gives CDR1 SGHTS, CDR2 YDEGEE. CDR3 length: 14 residues. J gave up 6 bases and V 4 bases, and 3 bases lay outside the gene matches. This clone has only one observation. The antigen is unknown. The rearrangement uses TRBV5-8 and TRBJ1-6; TRBD1 matches at 8 bases. The TCR comes from a human donor who was the organ donor for an intestinal transplant. The sequencing used unstimulated CD4+ T cells sorted from spleen or lymph node cells, collected before transplant. CDR3 sequence: CASSLQGVNSPLHF. CDR3 in DNA: TGTGCCAGCAGCCTACAGGGGGTTAATTCACCCCTCCACTTT. Full variable domain (remainder filled in from reference TRBV5-8 and TRBJ1-6): EAGVTQSPTHLIKTRGQQATLRCSPISGHTSVYWYQQALGLGLQFLLWYDEGEERNRGNFPPRFSGRQFPNYSSELNVNALELEDSALYLCASSLQGVNSPLHFGNGTRLTVT.